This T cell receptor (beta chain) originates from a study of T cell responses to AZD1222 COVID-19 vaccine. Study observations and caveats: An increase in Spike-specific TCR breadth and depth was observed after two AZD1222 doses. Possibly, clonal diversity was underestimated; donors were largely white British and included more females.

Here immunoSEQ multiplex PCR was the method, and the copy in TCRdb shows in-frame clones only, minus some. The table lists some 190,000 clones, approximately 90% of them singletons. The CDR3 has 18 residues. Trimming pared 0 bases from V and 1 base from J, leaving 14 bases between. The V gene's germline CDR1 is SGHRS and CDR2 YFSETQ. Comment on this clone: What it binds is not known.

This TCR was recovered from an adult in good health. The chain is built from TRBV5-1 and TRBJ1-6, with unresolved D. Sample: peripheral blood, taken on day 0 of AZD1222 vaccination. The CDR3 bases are TGCGCCAGCAGCTTGGAGGTTTTCTCCGGTTCCTATAATTCACCCCTCCACTTT. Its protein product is CASSLEVFSGSYNSPLHF.